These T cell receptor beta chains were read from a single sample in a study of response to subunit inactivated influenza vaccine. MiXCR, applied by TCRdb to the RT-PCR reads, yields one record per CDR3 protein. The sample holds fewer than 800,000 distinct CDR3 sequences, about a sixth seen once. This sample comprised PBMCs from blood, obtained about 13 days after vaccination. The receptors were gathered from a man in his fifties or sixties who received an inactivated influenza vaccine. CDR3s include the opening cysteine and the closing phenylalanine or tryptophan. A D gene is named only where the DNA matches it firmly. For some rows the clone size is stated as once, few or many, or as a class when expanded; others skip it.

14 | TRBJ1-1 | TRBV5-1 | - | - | TGCGCCAGCAGCTTGACTACTACCGAGGGTCAAGCTTTCTTT | CASSLTTTEGQAFF
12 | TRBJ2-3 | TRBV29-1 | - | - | TGCAGCCTCCGGACTAGCACAGATACGCAGTATTTT | CSLRTSTDTQYF
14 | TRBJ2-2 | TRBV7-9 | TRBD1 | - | TGTGCCAGCAGCTACTCACAGGGGACCGGGGAGCTGTTTTTT | CASSYSQGTGELFF
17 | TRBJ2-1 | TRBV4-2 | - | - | TGTGCCAGCAGCCCGTCTCGGGTCTCGAGCTCCTACAATGAGCAGTTCTTC | CASSPSRVSSSYNEQFF
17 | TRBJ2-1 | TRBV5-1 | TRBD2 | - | TGCGCCAGCAGGCGGGCGGCTAGCGGTAACTCCTACAATGAGCAGTTCTTC | CASRRAASGNSYNEQFF
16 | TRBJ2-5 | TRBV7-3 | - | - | TGTGCCAGCAGCCCCGGGGACCTCGGCCTTCTCGAGACCCAGTACTTC | CASSPGDLGLLETQYF
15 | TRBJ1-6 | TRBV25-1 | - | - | TGTGCCAGCAGTGAACTGGGACATAATAATTCACCCCTCCACTTT | CASSELGHNNSPLHF
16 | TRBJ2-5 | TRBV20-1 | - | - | TGCAGTGCTAGAGACCGACTTTTATGGGGCCAAGAGACCCAGTACTTC | CSARDRLLWGQETQYF
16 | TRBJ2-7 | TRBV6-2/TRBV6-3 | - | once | TGTGCCAGCAGTTACTCGGAACTAACCGTATCCTACGAGCAGTACTTC | CASSYSELTVSYEQYF
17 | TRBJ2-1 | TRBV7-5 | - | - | - | CISVPEVYPTCDNEQFF
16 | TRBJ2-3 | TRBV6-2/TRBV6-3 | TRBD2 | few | TGTGCCAGCAGTTACCCACTAGCGGGAGTAAGAGATACGCAGTATTTT | CASSYPLAGVRDTQYF
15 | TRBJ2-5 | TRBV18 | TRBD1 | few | TGTGCCAGCTCACCCCGACAGGGCCGGCAAGAGACCCAGTACTTC | CASSPRQGRQETQYF
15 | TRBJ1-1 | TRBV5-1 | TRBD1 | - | TGCGCCAGCAGTCATGGACAGGGGAGGAACACTGAAGCTTTCTTT | CASSHGQGRNTEAFF
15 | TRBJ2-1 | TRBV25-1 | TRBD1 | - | TGTGCCAGCAAACTCGGGACAGGGGGCCTCAATGAGCAGTTCTTC | CASKLGTGGLNEQFF
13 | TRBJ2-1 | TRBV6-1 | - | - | TGTGCCAGCAGTGAAATTGGGGGAACTGAGCAGTTCTTC | CASSEIGGTEQFF
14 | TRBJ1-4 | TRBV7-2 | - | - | TGTGCCAGCAGCTTCGGCGCCCTGAATGAAAAACTGTTTTTT | CASSFGALNEKLFF
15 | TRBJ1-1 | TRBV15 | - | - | TGTGCCACCAGCAGAGATAAGGGAATCGGCACTGAAGCTTTCTTT | CATSRDKGIGTEAFF
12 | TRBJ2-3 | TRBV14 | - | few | TGTGCCAGCGGGAGTTTGCCAGATACGCAGTATTTT | CASGSLPDTQYF
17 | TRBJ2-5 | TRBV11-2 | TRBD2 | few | TGTGCCAGCAGCGTTACTCTAGCGGGAGGAAGGCAAGAGACCCAGTACTTC | CASSVTLAGGRQETQYF
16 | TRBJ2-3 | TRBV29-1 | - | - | TGCAGCGTTGGTGGACAGATCACGTCTAGCACAGATACGCAGTATTTT | CSVGGQITSSTDTQYF
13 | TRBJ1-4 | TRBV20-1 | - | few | TGCAGTGCTACGGCTAGAGGAGGTGAAAAACTGTTTTTT | CSATARGGEKLFF
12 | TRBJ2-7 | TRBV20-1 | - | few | TGCAGTGCTAGGTCTCCGCCCTACGAGCAGTACTTC | CSARSPPYEQYF
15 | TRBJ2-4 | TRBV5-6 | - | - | TGTGCCAGCAGCTCCACCTTAGGGGCCAGGAACATTCAGTACTTC | CASSSTLGARNIQYF
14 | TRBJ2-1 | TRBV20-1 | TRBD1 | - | TGCAGTGCTAGTGCCGGGACAGGAGGCAATGAGCAGTTCTTC | CSASAGTGGNEQFF
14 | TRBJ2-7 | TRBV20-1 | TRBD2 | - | TGCAGTGCTAGCAAAACGGGGGGAGCCTACGAGCAGTACTTC | CSASKTGGAYEQYF
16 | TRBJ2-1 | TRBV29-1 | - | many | TGCAGCGTTGACTCACCGGGAATGGGGGGGCACAATGAGCAGTTCTTC | CSVDSPGMGGHNEQFF
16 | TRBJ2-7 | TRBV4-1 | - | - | TGCGCCAGCAGCCAAGGGAGGGGGGGAAGCTCCTACGAGCAGTACTTC | CASSQGRGGSSYEQYF
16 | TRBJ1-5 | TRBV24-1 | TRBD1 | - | TGTGCCACCAGTGACCCCGGGACAGGGAGCAATCAGCCCCAGCATTTT | CATSDPGTGSNQPQHF
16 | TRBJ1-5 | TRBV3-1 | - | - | TGTGCCAGCAGCCAAGATTCGTTTCCGTCAAATCAGCCCCAGCATTTT | CASSQDSFPSNQPQHF
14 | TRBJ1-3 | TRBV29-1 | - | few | TGCAGCGCCTCCGACGGCAGCTCTGGAAACACCATATATTTT | CSASDGSSGNTIYF
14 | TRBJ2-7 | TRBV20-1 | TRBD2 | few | TGCAGTGCTAGAGGGCCTAGCGGATTCTACGAGCAGTACTTC | CSARGPSGFYEQYF
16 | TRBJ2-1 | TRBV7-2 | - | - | TGTGCCAGCAGCTTAGATGGCAGGGGCGGACTTGGTGAGCAGTTCTTC | CASSLDGRGGLGEQFF
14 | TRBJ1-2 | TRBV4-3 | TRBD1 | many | TGCGCCAGCAGCCAGGGACAGGGGGCTGAGGGCTACACCTTC | CASSQGQGAEGYTF
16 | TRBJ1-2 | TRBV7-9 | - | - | TGTGCCAGCAGCTTAGTACACGCGGTAGCTAACTATGGCTACACCTTC | CASSLVHAVANYGYTF
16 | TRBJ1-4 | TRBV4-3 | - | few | TGCGCCAGCAGCCAACGATGGGGGGATCCCGGGGAAAAACTGTTTTTT | CASSQRWGDPGEKLFF
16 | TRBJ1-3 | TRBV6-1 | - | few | TGTGCCAGCAGACCTATGGACCGCGACTCTGGAAACACCATATATTTT | CASRPMDRDSGNTIYF
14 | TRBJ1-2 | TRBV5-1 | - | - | TGCGCCAGCAGCTTGAATGTGGCAGGCCCTGGCTACACCTTC | CASSLNVAGPGYTF
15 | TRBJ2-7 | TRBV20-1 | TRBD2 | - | TGCAGTGCTTCCTCCCTAGCGGGGGTTTTGTACGAGCAGTACTTC | CSASSLAGVLYEQYF
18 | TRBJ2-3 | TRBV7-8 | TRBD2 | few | TGTGCCAGCAGCCAGACTAGCGGGGGGCCTAAAGACACAGATACGCAGTATTTT | CASSQTSGGPKDTDTQYF
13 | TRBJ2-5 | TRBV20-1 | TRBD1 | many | TGCAGTGCTAGAGAGGGACAGAAAGAGACCCAGTACTTC | CSAREGQKETQYF
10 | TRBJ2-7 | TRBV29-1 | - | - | TGCAGCGTTGAATCCGGCGAGCAGTACTTC | CSVESGEQYF
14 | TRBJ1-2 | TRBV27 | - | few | TGTGCCAGCAGTTTCCGCGGCAACCTCTATGGCTACACCTTC | CASSFRGNLYGYTF
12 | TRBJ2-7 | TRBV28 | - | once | TGTGCCAGCCGGGACAACGTCTACGAGCAGTACTTC | CASRDNVYEQYF
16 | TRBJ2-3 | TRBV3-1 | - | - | TGTGCCAGCAGCCAAGATCTGTATAGAACCACAGATACGCAGTATTTT | CASSQDLYRTTDTQYF
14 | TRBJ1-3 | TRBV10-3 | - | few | TGTGCCATCAGTGAGTCGGTAGCTGGAAACACCATATATTTT | CAISESVAGNTIYF
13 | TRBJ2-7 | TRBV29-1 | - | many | TGCAGCGTGACGGACGGAATTTCCTACGAGCAGTACTTC | CSVTDGISYEQYF
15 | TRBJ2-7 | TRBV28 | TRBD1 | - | TGTGCCAGCAGTTTCGCGGGACAGGGACATCCCGAGCAGTACTTC | CASSFAGQGHPEQYF
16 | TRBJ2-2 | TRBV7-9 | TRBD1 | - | TGTGCCAGCAGCCGCAACAGGGGGCTCAACACCGGGGAGCTGTTTTTT | CASSRNRGLNTGELFF
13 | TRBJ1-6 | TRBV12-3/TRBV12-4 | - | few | TGTGCCAGCAGTGTTGAAGGTTACTCACCCCTCCACTTT | CASSVEGYSPLHF
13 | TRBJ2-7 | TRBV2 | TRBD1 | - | TGTGCCCAAGGGGGACAGGGATCCTACGAGCAGTACTTC | CAQGGQGSYEQYF
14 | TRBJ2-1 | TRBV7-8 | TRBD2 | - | TGTGCCAGCAGCGGAGAGGGACTAGCGGGGGGGCAGTTCTTC | CASSGEGLAGGQFF
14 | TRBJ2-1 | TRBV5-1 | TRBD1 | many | TGCGCCAGCAGCTTACAGGGGTACCTCGATGAGCAGTTCTTC | CASSLQGYLDEQFF
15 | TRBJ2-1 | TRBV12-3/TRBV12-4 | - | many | TGTGCCAGCAGTGCACAGGGACCGTTAAACAATGAGCAGTTCTTC | CASSAQGPLNNEQFF
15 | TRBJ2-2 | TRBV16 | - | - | TGTGCCAGCAGCCAATGGCTGGGGACCACCGGGGAGCTGTTTTTT | CASSQWLGTTGELFF
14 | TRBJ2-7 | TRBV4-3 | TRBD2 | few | TGCGCCAGCAGCCTAGATAGCGGGGGGGCCGCGCAGTACTTC | CASSLDSGGAAQYF